Following are 16 T cell receptor beta chains from one sample sequenced in a study of T cell changes during pregnancy in multiple sclerosis. Libraries were prepared by immunoSEQ multiplex PCR; TCRdb keeps only in-frame clonotypes and omits some of them. The sample includes approximately 100,000 clones, around 93% seen only once; the top ten take over 0.7%. Sequencing used peripheral blood, obtained before pregnancy. Receptors were obtained from a female donor with multiple sclerosis, enrolled in a pregnancy study.

This chain's CDR3 is CASSTPDMGYGYTF. CDR3 sequence (DNA): TGTGCCAGTAGTACCCCTGACATGGGCTATGGCTACACCTTC. The rearrangement uses TRBV19 and TRBJ1-2, with D unclear. The CDR3 has 14 residues. Looked up from germline, CDR1 is LNHDA and CDR2 is SQIVND (reference sequence). Trimming cost V 4 bases and J 4 bases, with 13 bases left between them.

This clone came up once. The chain couples TRBV2 to TRBJ2-1; D is ambiguous. Germline V gives CDR1 SNHLY, CDR2 FYNNEI. V dropped 8 bases and J dropped 3 bases, with 11 bases sitting between them. CDR3 length: 13 amino acids. CDR3 residues: CASYGGHYNEQFF. CDR3 nucleotides: TGTGCCAGCTACGGCGGTCACTACAATGAGCAGTTCTTC.

V gene TRBV4-2 combines with J gene TRBJ2-7, with 7 bases identical to TRBD1. J was trimmed by 2 bases and V by 1 base; bases with no gene match: 11. Germline CDR1 is LGHNA and CDR2 is YNFKEQ. This CDR3 is 17 amino acids long. The CDR3 reads CASSQGAEGQGAYEQYF. CDR3 sequence (DNA): TGTGCCAGCAGCCAAGGGGCGGAAGGGCAGGGGGCCTACGAGCAGTACTTC.

J is TRBJ2-5 and V is TRBV7-9; 11 positions match TRBD2. The V gene's germline CDR1 is SEHNR and CDR2 FQNEAQ (reference sequence). The CDR3 runs 13 residues. V lost 5 bases, J lost 5 bases, and 1 base stayed unmatched. The DNA for the CDR3 is TGTGCCAGCAGCCCTAGCGGGAGGGAGACCCAGTACTTC. Protein sequence: CASSPSGRETQYF.

This clone was observed once. V is TRBV10-2 and J is TRBJ1-2; 7 nucleotides align to TRBD1. Germline CDR1 WSHSY, CDR2 SAAADI. V trimming: 9 bases; J trimming: 6 bases; junction bases outside the gene matches: 13. This CDR3 is 14 amino acids long. This CDR3 is CASRQGRRTDGYTF. Here the CDR3 DNA reads TGCGCCAGTCGACAGGGACGGCGAACGGATGGCTACACCTTC.

Points on this clone: This CDR3 fails to terminate in the conserved phenylalanine or tryptophan, so it likely reflects a read error. No DNA is shown, since the ends of the CDR3 on it are uncertain; the CDR3 is the one TCRdb lists. V gene TRBV5-8 combines with J gene TRBJ1-2; the table's D call, TRBD1, was not checked against the DNA. The CDR3 is 11 residues long, ends included. Looked up from germline, CDR1 is SGHTS and CDR2 is YDEGEE. CDR3: CASSLRQAPVL.

The V and J genes are TRBV5-1 and TRBJ1-4, with D possibly matching TRBD1 (6 bases). The CDR3 is 14 amino acids. V was pared by 4 bases and J by 5 bases, with 12 bases between. Germline loops: CDR1 SGHRS, CDR2 YFSETQ. CDR3 sequence: CASSVQGQNEKLFF. The DNA for the CDR3 is TGCGCCAGCAGCGTACAGGGCCAAAATGAAAAACTGTTTTTT.

This chain connects TRBV19 to TRBJ2-5; the match to TRBD2 covers 7 bases. Losses at the gene ends were 4 bases for V and 4 bases for J; bases not matched to a gene: 15. CDR3 length equals 17 residues. Germline V lookup: CDR1 LNHDA, CDR2 SQIVND (reference sequence). The DNA of the CDR3 is TGTGCCAGTAGTACCCCAGGGATGAGTGGGGGGGGAGAGACCCAGTACTTC. Translating it yields CASSTPGMSGGGETQYF. The variable domain in full, with the rest retrieved from reference TRBV19 and TRBJ2-5, is DGGITQSPKYLFRKEGQNVTLSCEQNLNHDAMYWYRQDPGQGLRLIYYSQIVNDFQKGDIAEGYSVSREKKESFPLTVTSAQKNPTAFYLCASSTPGMSGGGETQYFGPGTRLLVL.

The chain joins TRBV7-9 to TRBJ2-4; D perhaps matches TRBD2 (6 bases). The CDR3 covers 15 residues. Germline V gene data show CDR1 as SEHNR and CDR2 as FQNEAQ (reference sequence). Trimming removed 1 base from V and 3 bases from J, with 10 bases in between. The CDR3: CASSLGGVGKNIQYF. CDR3 nucleotides: TGTGCCAGCAGCTTAGGGGGGGTTGGCAAAAACATTCAGTACTTC.

The chain employs TRBV7-6 and TRBJ1-5; no clear D gene. Germline V gene sequence: CDR1 SGHVS, CDR2 FNYEAQ. Trimming pared 5 bases from V and 4 bases from J, leaving 6 bases between. The CDR3 is made up of 12 amino acids. CDR3: CASSQINQPQHF. Written as DNA, the CDR3 is TGTGCCAGCAGCCAAATTAATCAGCCCCAGCATTTT.

This chain uses TRBV5-6 with TRBJ2-1; no firm D call. The V end was cut by 2 bases, the J end by 6 bases, with 6 bases between. The germline V gene encodes CDR1 SGHDT and CDR2 YYEEEE. The length of the CDR3 is 12 residues. The CDR3 sequence is CASSLAPNEQFF. CDR3 in DNA: TGTGCCAGCAGCTTAGCGCCCAATGAGCAGTTCTTC. Drawing the rest from reference TRBV5-6 and TRBJ2-1, the complete variable domain is DAGVTQSPTHLIKTRGQQVTLRCSPKSGHDTVSWYQQALGQGPQFIFQYYEEEERQRGNFPDRFSGHQFPNYSSELNVNALLLGDSALYLCASSLAPNEQFFGPGTRLTVL.

V is TRBV9 and J is TRBJ1-1; D might be TRBD1 (5 bases). The CDR3 has 15 residues. Germline V gives CDR1 SGDLS, CDR2 YYNGEE. Trimming removed 0 bases from V and 1 base from J, with 10 bases in between. The CDR3 DNA follows: TGTGCCAGCAGCGTAGTGGGGGGGGAGAACACTGAAGCTTTCTTT. Translation gives CASSVVGGENTEAFF.

This chain uses TRBV27 with TRBJ1-5, with a tentative D call TRBD1 (5 bases). V lost 3 bases to trimming and J lost 3 bases, with 12 bases between them. The CDR3 extends over 15 amino acids. CDR1 MNHEY and CDR2 SMNVEV come from the germline V gene (reference sequence). This CDR3 reads CASSFGGAYNQPQHF. The CDR3 bases are TGTGCCAGCAGTTTTGGCGGGGCCTACAATCAGCCCCAGCATTTT.

This chain links TRBV28 with TRBJ1-2, with 7 bases identical to TRBD1. Trimming at V came to 6 bases and at J to 2 bases, leaving 12 bases not matched to a gene. There are 16 residues in the CDR3. Germline CDR1 is MDHEN and CDR2 is SYDVKM. The chain's CDR3 is CASSPDRARRNYGYTF. The DNA of the CDR3 is TGTGCCAGCAGCCCTGACAGGGCGAGACGCAACTATGGCTACACCTTC.

The chain couples TRBV5-6 to TRBJ2-7; D may be TRBD2 (6 bases). Deletions cut 4 bases from V and 2 bases from J, with 16 bases between. The CDR3 spans 15 residues. Germline V gene lookup returns CDR1 SGHDT and CDR2 YYEEEE. The CDR3 bases are TGTGCCAGCAGCAGTAGGGCGGGGCCTACCTACGAGCAGTACTTC. It is translated as CASSSRAGPTYEQYF.

The J gene is TRBJ2-2, the V gene TRBV6-6; possibly TRBD1 for D (6 bases). V lost 2 bases, J lost 5 bases, and 9 bases lay in between. CDR1 and CDR2 from the germline V gene are MNHNY and SVGAGI (reference sequence). The CDR3 is made up of 14 amino acids. The chain's CDR3 is CASSYGQQTGELFF. The DNA for the CDR3 is TGTGCCAGCAGTTACGGACAGCAAACCGGGGAGCTGTTTTTT.